Shown below are 19 T cell receptor beta chains from a single sample sequenced in a study of technical replicates of blood from a few donors. Profiled with immunoSEQ multiplex PCR; TCRdb holds only in-frame clones, not every one. The sample records about 70,000 clones, approximately 94% being singletons. The sample comprised T cells isolated from PBMCs. Every receptor here comes from a human donor in good health.

The chain joins TRBV19 to TRBJ1-1, with TRBD1 matching over 8 bases. J lost 9 bases, V lost 4 bases, and 7 bases had no gene match. Germline V gives CDR1 LNHDA, CDR2 SQIVND (reference sequence). The CDR3 runs 13 residues. The CDR3 region has the DNA TGTGCCAGTAGTAACAGGGGGAGGACCCAAGCTTTCTTT. This gives the protein CASSNRGRTQAFF.

The gene calls are TRBV19 and TRBJ2-1, with TRBD2 identical over 9 bases. CDR1 LNHDA and CDR2 SQIVND come from the germline V gene (reference sequence). The junction had 3 bases not matched to a gene; V was cut back by 1 base and J by 8 bases. This CDR3 has 14 residues. CDR3 amino acids: CASSIGGRADEQFF. The CDR3 DNA is TGTGCCAGTAGTATAGGCGGGAGGGCCGATGAGCAGTTCTTC.

The chain couples TRBV7-6 to TRBJ2-7; tentatively, D is TRBD1 (6 bases). Germline CDR1 is SGHVS and CDR2 is FNYEAQ. This CDR3 has 13 residues. V gave up 4 bases and J gave up 2 bases, with 9 bases separating them. CDR3 DNA: TGTGCCAGCAGCTCAGGGGTTGCCTACGAGCAGTACTTC. This sequence encodes CASSSGVAYEQYF.

The V and J genes are TRBV6-1 and TRBJ1-3, with D hard to call. Germline values: CDR1 MNHNS, CDR2 SASEGT. Trimming took 5 bases from V and 0 from J, leaving 11 bases between them. The CDR3 runs 15 residues. The CDR3 region is CASSNGRLSGNTIYF. Here the CDR3 DNA reads TGTGCCAGCAGTAACGGCAGACTCTCTGGAAACACCATATATTTT.

The chain employs TRBV5-1 and TRBJ1-1; D gene ambiguous. The CDR3 sequence is 12 residues long. Germline-derived CDR1 and CDR2 are SGHRS and YFSETQ. The V gene lost 0 bases and the J gene lost 7 bases, with 7 bases spanning the gap. CDR3 sequence: CASSLVLSEAFF. In DNA, the CDR3 is TGCGCCAGCAGCTTGGTCCTCAGTGAAGCTTTCTTT.

The J gene is TRBJ1-1, the V gene TRBV21-1; the DNA was not compared with TRBD1, the D call given in the table. TRBV21-1 is a recognized pseudogene. The CDR3 extends over 15 amino acids. This CDR3 is CASSKEDRPNTEAFF. The CDR3, as DNA: TGTGCCAGCAGCAAAGAGGACAGACCAAACACTGAAGCTTTCTTT.

This chain connects TRBV18 to TRBJ2-1; 11 bases agree with TRBD2. CDR1 is KGHSH, CDR2 LQKENI, per germline. The CDR3 length is 18 residues. With V trimmed by 3 bases and J by 5 bases, 12 bases remained unmatched. The CDR3 loop is CASSPPSGRPPGDNEQFF. The CDR3 bases are TGTGCCAGCTCACCCCCTAGCGGGAGGCCCCCGGGGGACAATGAGCAGTTCTTC.

V gene TRBV11-2 combines with J gene TRBJ2-7; 8 positions match TRBD2. Germline values: CDR1 SGHAT, CDR2 FQNNGV. The CDR3 totals 15 residues. V lost 8 bases and J lost 2; bases outside the gene matches: 11. CDR3 bases: TGTGCCAGCTCCCGTGGTAGCGGGACCCCCTACGAGCAGTACTTC. Amino acid sequence: CASSRGSGTPYEQYF.

V is TRBV6-5 and J is TRBJ1-2; a possible D gene is TRBD1 (6 bases). The CDR3 totals 15 residues. The V end lost 4 bases, the J end lost 0 bases, and 12 bases lay between the germline ends. The germline CDR1 and CDR2 sequences are MNHEY and SVGAGI. CDR3 sequence reads: CASSLQGAANYGYTF. CDR3 in DNA: TGTGCCAGCAGTTTACAGGGAGCAGCTAACTATGGCTACACCTTC.

This chain links TRBV4-3 with TRBJ2-5; weak D call: TRBD2 (5 bases). The CDR3 is 14 amino acids. Trimming shortened V by 1 base and J by 5 bases, and 11 bases separated the two germline ends. In germline, CDR1 is LGHNA, CDR2 YSLEER. CDR3 in amino acids: CASSQGGPWETQYF. CDR3 nucleotide sequence: TGCGCCAGCAGCCAAGGAGGGCCTTGGGAGACCCAGTACTTC.

The V call is TRBV27, the J call TRBJ2-5, with 7 positions matching TRBD1. Germline V CDR1 and CDR2: MNHEY, SMNVEV (reference sequence). The CDR3 is 14 amino acids. The junction had 5 bases not matched to a gene; V was cut back by 5 bases and J by 2 bases. CDR3 DNA sequence: TGTGCCAGCAGTATCGGGACAGAGCAAGAGACCCAGTACTTC. Translated, it gives CASSIGTEQETQYF.

The V and J genes are TRBV30 and TRBJ2-7, with a possible D match to TRBD1 (6 bases). V dropped 6 bases and J dropped 1 base, with 16 bases sitting between them. CDR1 GTSNPN and CDR2 SVGIG come from the germline V gene (reference sequence). The CDR3 totals 14 residues. CDR3 DNA sequence: TGTGCCTGCGACAGGTTCAGGAGTTCCTACGAGCAGTACTTC. Residues: CACDRFRSSYEQYF.

The chain employs TRBV7-7 and TRBJ2-1, with D perhaps TRBD2 (6 bases). This CDR3 has 15 residues. CDR1 and CDR2 (germline): SSHAT, FNYEAQ (reference sequence). V lost 3 bases and J lost 7, with 16 bases in between. CDR3: CASSLGRDFWNEQFF. The CDR3 bases are TGTGCCAGCAGCTTGGGCAGGGACTTTTGGAATGAGCAGTTCTTC.

The genes are TRBV6-5 and TRBJ1-1, with 8 bases lining up with TRBD1. V was pared by 4 bases and J by 5 bases, with 6 bases of the junction left unmatched. The length of the CDR3 is 14 residues. Per the germline V gene, CDR1 is MNHEY and CDR2 is SVGAGI. CDR3 amino acids: CASSLRQGYTEAFF. Here the CDR3 DNA reads TGTGCCAGCAGTTTAAGACAGGGGTATACTGAAGCTTTCTTT.

The chain has TRBV4-2 and TRBJ2-7, with 8 bases matching TRBD2. The length of the CDR3 is 16 residues. Germline V CDR1 and CDR2: LGHNA, YNFKEQ. The V segment lost 5 bases and the J segment 2 bases; nucleotides outside the gene matches: 11. The chain's CDR3 is CASSAQSAGATYEQYF. The CDR3, as DNA: TGTGCCAGCAGCGCGCAGTCAGCGGGAGCCACCTACGAGCAGTACTTC.

The chain has TRBV11-2 and TRBJ2-5; the match to TRBD2 covers 11 bases. Trimming at V came to 5 bases and at J to 3 bases, leaving 14 bases not matched to a gene. In germline, CDR1 is SGHAT, CDR2 FQNNGV. The CDR3 is 18 amino acids. As DNA, the CDR3 is TGTGCCAGCAGCCTGAAACTAGCGGGAGTCTGGGAAGAAGAGACCCAGTACTTC. Translated, it gives CASSLKLAGVWEEETQYF.

This clone qualifies as medium-sized. The chain is built from TRBV5-1 and TRBJ1-1; D not certain. CDR3 length: 14 amino acids. In germline, CDR1 is SGHRS, CDR2 YFSETQ. V was clipped by 0 bases and J by 5 bases, with 11 bases between them. The CDR3 DNA follows: TGCGCCAGCAGCTTGGAAGCCGCTGAGACTGAAGCTTTCTTT. Its protein product is CASSLEAAETEAFF. The entire variable domain, with the rest obtained from reference TRBV5-1 and TRBJ1-1, is as follows: KAGVTQTPRYLIKTRGQQVTLSCSPISGHRSVSWYQQTPGQGLQFLFEYFSETQRNKGNFPGRFSGRQFSNSRSEMNVSTLELGDSALYLCASSLEAAETEAFFGQGTRLTVV.

The CDR3, as DNA: TGTGCCAGCAGCCCGACAATCTGGGAGGGCCGCGAGCAGTACTTC. Translating gives CASSPTIWEGREQYF. The chain couples TRBV7-9 to TRBJ2-7; 7 positions match TRBD2. There are 15 residues in the CDR3. Germline CDR1 SEHNR, CDR2 FQNEAQ (reference sequence). V was clipped by 5 bases and J by 6 bases; unmatched bases: 13.

The chain couples TRBV5-1 to TRBJ2-7, with 10 positions matching TRBD2. The ends lost 4 bases at V and 10 bases at J; junction bases unmatched: 11. Germline-derived CDR1 and CDR2 are SGHRS and YFSETQ. This CDR3 comprises 14 residues. CDR3 DNA sequence: TGCGCCAGCAGCGAGCCGGGACTAGCGAGGATCCAGTACTTC. Protein product: CASSEPGLARIQYF.